The 21 T cell receptor beta chains listed next were all sequenced from one sample in a study of tumor-infiltrating lymphocytes in primary liver carcinoma. A constant-region primer primed TCR beta cDNA synthesis from about 0.55 ug of total RNA. Generation of the TCR beta libraries relied on three nested multiplex PCR rounds using slightly modified ARM-PCR. The study ran its first two PCR rounds for nine to ten cycles each, using TRBV1-TRBV30 forward primers and a C-beta reverse primer. TCRdb analysed the multiplex PCR reads with MiXCR anew, one entry per CDR3 protein. The data show tens of thousands of distinct CDR3 sequences, about 71% seen once. Total RNA and DNA came together from approximately 20-30 mg of bulk tissue without cell sorting. The sample was liver tumor tissue from sampling region 4. The subset: tumor region T4, right-lateral pole. The receptor set was obtained from a man aged 40-49 years with primary liver carcinoma and hepatitis B virus infection.

Notes on this clonotype: This may arise from a read error, as a much more abundant clone is one base away. This CDR3 is missing its conserved last phenylalanine or tryptophan, likely due to a read error. The rearrangement links TRBV7-9 to TRBJ2-7; no firm D call. The CDR3 consists of 12 residues. V lost 1 base to trimming and J lost 7 bases, with 8 bases between them. CDR1 is SEHNR and CDR2 is FQNEAQ in the germline V gene (reference sequence). CDR3 coding DNA: TGTGCCAGCAGCTTAGTAGGGATGGAGCAGTACATC. This translates into CASSLVGMEQYI.

This clonotype has a single count. One junction end does not reproduce the germline sequence, and a read error may be involved. V and J are TRBV5-1 and TRBJ2-1; D not certain. There are 15 residues in the CDR3. CDR1 is SGHRS and CDR2 is YFSETQ in the germline V gene. For the CDR3, the DNA is TGCGCCAGCAGCTCCAGCAGGATCTCATCACATGAGCAGTTTTTC. Translated: CASSSSRISSHEQFF.

In the case of this clonotype: A read error may produce the germline difference seen at one junction end. The J gene is TRBJ1-6, the V gene TRBV6-6; the D is unclear. Looked up from germline, CDR1 is MNHNY and CDR2 is SVGAGI (reference sequence). The CDR3 has 16 amino acids. Written as DNA, the CDR3 is TGTGTCAGCAGTTACTCATCCGGCGCCCTTAATTCACCCCTCCACTTT. Protein: CVSSYSSGALNSPLHF.

The chain recombines TRBV4-3 with TRBJ2-7, with 7 bases aligning to TRBD1. CDR3 size: 17 residues. The V gene's germline CDR1 is LGHNA and CDR2 YSLEER. The trim removed 1 base at V and 4 bases at J, leaving 13 bases unmatched. CDR3 DNA sequence: TGCGCCAGCAGCCAAGGAGCACCCGGGACAGTGCGGTACGAGCAGTACTTC. It specifies CASSQGAPGTVRYEQYF.

Points on this clonotype: The junction shows a germline mismatch at one end, possibly a read error. This chain uses TRBV11-2 with TRBJ2-2, with TRBD2 matching over 7 bases. CDR1 SGHAT and CDR2 FQNNGV come from the germline V gene. The CDR3 spans 15 residues. The CDR3 DNA reads as TGTGCCTACAGCCCCAGTCGGGAGGTAATCGGGGAACTGTTTTTT. This translates into CAYSPSREVIGELFF.

This clonotype was observed a handful of times. J is TRBJ2-2 and V is TRBV29-1; 7 nucleotides agree with TRBD2. This CDR3 has 14 residues. From germline, CDR1 is SQVTM and CDR2 ANQGSEA. J was trimmed by 0 bases and V by 3 bases; bases with no gene match: 1. In DNA, the CDR3 is TGCAGCGTTGAGGGGGGGGCGAACACCGGGGAGCTGTTTTTT. Translation gives CSVEGGANTGELFF.

The chain recombines TRBV7-2 with TRBJ2-5; maybe TRBD1 (6 bases). From germline, CDR1 is SGHTA and CDR2 FQGNSA. V was cut by 5 bases and J by 5 bases, with 12 bases left in between. The length of the CDR3 is 13 residues. The CDR3, as DNA: TGTGCCAGCAGCCGTACAGGGTTGGAGACCCAGTACTTC. It specifies CASSRTGLETQYF.

This clonotype was recorded many times. V is TRBV11-1 and J is TRBJ2-1; 9 positions match TRBD2. This CDR3 region has 18 residues. CDR1 is SGHAT, CDR2 FQDESV, per germline (reference sequence). Trimming took 2 bases from V and 1 from J; bases not matched to a gene: 9. The CDR3 spells CASSLYRSAGGSYNEQFF. For the CDR3, the DNA is TGTGCCAGCAGCTTATACCGCTCCGCGGGAGGGTCCTACAATGAGCAGTTCTTC.

In its sample, this clonotype was seen many times. CDR3 loop: CASRFDRVNQPQHF. CDR3 DNA sequence: TGTGCCAGCAGGTTTGACAGGGTCAATCAGCCCCAGCATTTT. The chain recombines TRBV6-2 or TRBV6-3 with TRBJ1-5; 7 bases match TRBD1. Trimming took 6 bases from V and 3 from J; bases not matched to a gene: 5. Per germline, CDR1 MNHEY and CDR2 SVGEGT. CDR3 length: 14 amino acids.

Regarding this clonotype: The junction departs from germline at one end; a sequencing error may be responsible. The V call is TRBV6-1, the J call TRBJ2-7; 9 bases are shared with TRBD1. The germline V gene has CDR1 MNHNS and CDR2 SASEGT. The CDR3 length is 15 residues. The chain's CDR3 is CASIRDRAVFGEKYF. The CDR3 bases are TGTGCCAGCATCAGGGACAGGGCGGTATTCGGCGAGAAGTACTTC.

This clonotype has a single count. The CDR3 end shows no conserved phenylalanine or tryptophan, and so a read error is likely. The CDR3 sequence is CVSSHWLAGGRLSYEQYY. The CDR3 bases are TGTGTCAGCAGCCACTGGCTAGCGGGAGGTCGCTTATCCTACGAGCAGTACTAC. J is TRBJ2-7 and V is TRBV6-2 or TRBV6-3; TRBD2 aligns across 11 bases. Germline CDR1 reads MNHEY; CDR2 reads SVGEGT. The CDR3 sequence is 18 residues long.

As to this clonotype: A read error may account for a junction end that differs from germline. The CDR3: CAINKNTGEPFF. CDR3 coding DNA: TGTGCCATCAATAAGAACACCGGGGAGCCGTTTTTT. This sequence joins TRBV6-6 and TRBJ2-2; the D gene is possibly TRBD2 (5 bases). CDR3 length equals 12 residues. CDR1 MNHNY and CDR2 SVGAGI come from the germline V gene (reference sequence).

The chain is built from TRBV6-5 and TRBJ2-3; a possible D gene is TRBD2 (6 bases). CDR3 length equals 12 residues. V gave up 5 bases and J gave up 10 bases, with 13 bases separating them. Germline V gives CDR1 MNHEY, CDR2 SVGAGI. This CDR3 reads CASSRGAGPQYF. DNA of the CDR3: TGTGCCAGCAGTAGGGGTGCGGGGCCGCAGTATTTT.

As to this clonotype: A read error may explain this, as a much larger clone is one base away. V usage is TRBV2 and J usage is TRBJ1-2; weak D call: TRBD1 (5 bases). CDR3 length: 11 amino acids. Germline loops: CDR1 SNHLY, CDR2 FYNNEI. CDR3 region: CTSRDVYGYTF. The CDR3 coding sequence is TGTACCAGCAGGGACGTTTATGGCTACACCTTC.

The table lists this clonotype with many counts. A much bigger clone sits one base away, suggesting this may be a read error. The CDR3 does not end in the conserved phenylalanine or tryptophan, so this is likely a read error. The rearrangement links TRBV11-3 to TRBJ2-2; D gene uncertain. The germline V and J ends were trimmed by 3 bases and 3 bases, with 5 bases remaining between them. The germline V gene has CDR1 SGHNT and CDR2 YENEEA. The CDR3 totals 13 residues. The DNA for the CDR3 is TGTGCCAGCAGCTTTTGGGACACCGGGGAGCTGTTTTCT. Encoded protein: CASSFWDTGELFS.

This sequence joins TRBV7-9 and TRBJ2-7; 9 bases map to TRBD1. From germline, CDR1 is SEHNR and CDR2 FQNEAQ (reference sequence). Unmatched junction bases numbered 8, after V lost 5 bases and J lost 6 bases. The length of the CDR3 is 14 residues. CDR3 DNA: TGTGCCAGCAGCACCAAGGTGACAGGGGGCGAGCAGTACTTC. Protein product: CASSTKVTGGEQYF.

As concerns this clonotype: A clone one base away is much larger, so this may be a read error. The chain joins TRBV6-5 to TRBJ1-5; 7 nucleotides line up with TRBD1. V was pared by 6 bases and J by 2 bases, with 13 bases of the junction left unmatched. This CDR3 is built from 17 residues. Germline CDR1 MNHEY, CDR2 SVGAGI. The CDR3 loop is CASSPGTVGRGNQPQHF. CDR3 bases: TGTGCCAGCAGCCCTGGGACAGTGGGCCGGGGCAATCAGCCCCAGCATTTT.

Many counts were recorded for this clonotype. The V call is TRBV6-2 or TRBV6-3, the J call TRBJ2-1; no clear D gene. The ends were cut back, 4 bases at V and 4 bases at J, with 11 bases in the middle. The CDR3 covers 14 residues. CDR1 MNHEY and CDR2 SVGEGT come from the germline V gene. CDR3 amino acids: CASSLPGPYNEQFF. CDR3 bases: TGTGCCAGCAGTTTGCCCGGTCCATACAATGAGCAGTTCTTC.

To note about this clonotype: A junction boundary mismatches the germline segment, possibly from a read error. CDR3 coding DNA: TGTGCCAGCATCCTGATTAGCGGGAGACCCTACAATGAGCACTTCTTC. This gives the protein CASILISGRPYNEHFF. The chain is built from TRBV11-3 and TRBJ2-1; TRBD2 aligns across 9 bases. The CDR3 extends over 16 amino acids. Germline-derived CDR1 and CDR2 are SGHNT and YENEEA.

Regarding this clonotype: Lacking the conserved final phenylalanine or tryptophan, this CDR3 likely reflects a read error. V is TRBV29-1 and J is TRBJ2-3; a weak D match, TRBD2 (6 bases). The germline V gene has CDR1 SQVTM and CDR2 ANQGSEA. This CDR3 contains 15 residues. V was clipped by 3 bases and J by 5 bases, with 18 bases between them. CDR3 sequence (DNA): TGCAGCGTTGATGGCGGGGCCGGCATCATAGATACGCAGTATTCT. It yields the protein CSVDGGAGIIDTQYS.

This clonotype was picked up a small number of times. Germline is not matched at one junction end, which may reflect a read error. The J gene is TRBJ2-1, the V gene TRBV11-2; D is uncertain. Germline values: CDR1 SGHAT, CDR2 FQNNGV. This CDR3 is 15 amino acids long. CDR3 region: CVSSPQRDGLGEQFF. The CDR3 DNA reads as TGTGTCAGCAGCCCCCAGCGTGATGGATTGGGTGAGCAGTTCTTC.